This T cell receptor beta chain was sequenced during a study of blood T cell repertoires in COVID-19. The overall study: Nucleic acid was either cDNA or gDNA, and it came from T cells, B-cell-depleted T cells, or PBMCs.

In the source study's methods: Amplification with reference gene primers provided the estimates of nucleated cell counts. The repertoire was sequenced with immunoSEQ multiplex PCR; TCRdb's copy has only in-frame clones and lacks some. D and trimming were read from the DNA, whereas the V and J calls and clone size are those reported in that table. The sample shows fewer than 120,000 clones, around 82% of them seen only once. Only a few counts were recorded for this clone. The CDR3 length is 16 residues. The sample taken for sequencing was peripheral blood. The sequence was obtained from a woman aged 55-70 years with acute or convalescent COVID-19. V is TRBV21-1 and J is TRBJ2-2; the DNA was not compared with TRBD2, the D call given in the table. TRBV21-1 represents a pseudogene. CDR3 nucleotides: TGTGCCAGCAGCAAAGAGGCGGGAAAGAACACCGGGGAGCTGTTTTTT. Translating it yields CASSKEAGKNTGELFF.